Listed below are T cell receptor beta chains from one sample, sequenced in a study of cytomegalovirus exposure and HLA in healthy donors. Clones were read by immunoSEQ multiplex PCR, and TCRdb kept only the in-frame ones, dropping some. The profile shows about 200,000 clones, 81% of them singletons. The sample taken for sequencing was PBMCs. These receptors originate from a woman aged 25-40 years in good health and CMV-seronegative. Both conserved end residues are part of each CDR3. Each record gives: V gene, D gene, CDR3 length, J gene, CDR3 protein, CDR3 DNA. The D gene is left open where the match is weak.

>TRBV5-1|TRBD2|15|TRBJ2-1
CASSLVAGERNEQFF
TGCGCCAGCAGCTTGGTTGCGGGAGAACGCAATGAGCAGTTCTTC
>TRBV11-3|TRBD2|12|TRBJ2-7
CASSLVPSGNYW
TGTGCCAGCAGCTTAGTCCCTAGCGGGAACTACTGG
>TRBV18|TRBD1|14|TRBJ1-5
CASSPQGAGQPQHF
TGTGCCAGCTCACCACAGGGGGCGGGTCAGCCCCAGCATTTT
>TRBV10-2|TRBD1|13|TRBJ1-1
CASRAQGGTEAFF
TGCGCCAGCAGGGCCCAGGGGGGCACTGAAGCTTTCTTT
>TRBV6-5|TRBD2|15|TRBJ2-3
CASSLRTRSTDTQYF
TGTGCCAGCAGTTTAAGGACTAGAAGCACAGATACGCAGTATTTT
>TRBV5-1|TRBD1|13|TRBJ1-1
CASSLVMGQEAFF
TGCGCCAGCAGCTTGGTGATGGGACAGGAAGCTTTCTTT
>TRBV7-8|-|15|TRBJ2-2
CASSLGAGATGELFF
TGTGCCAGCAGCTTAGGGGCGGGGGCCACCGGGGAGCTGTTTTTT
>TRBV6-4|-|14|TRBJ2-3
CASSAAGGTDTQYF
TGTGCCAGCAGTGCAGCGGGCGGAACAGATACGCAGTATTTT
>TRBV15|TRBD1|15|TRBJ1-1
CATSRETGTGTEAFF
TGTGCCACCAGCAGAGAAACCGGGACAGGGACTGAAGCTTTCTTT
>TRBV2|-|11|TRBJ1-1
CASKQGTEAFF
TGTGCCAGCAAACAGGGCACTGAAGCTTTCTTT
>TRBV6-5|-|14|TRBJ2-7
CASRSGTGNYEQYF
TGTGCCAGCAGGTCGGGAACTGGGAACTACGAGCAGTACTTC
>TRBV29-1|TRBD2|14|TRBJ2-7
CSAGGLAGVGEQYF
TGCAGCGCCGGAGGACTAGCGGGAGTCGGCGAGCAGTACTTC
>TRBV6-5|-|13|TRBJ1-2
CASTTGGGYGYTF
TGTGCCAGCACTACGGGAGGGGGCTATGGCTACACCTTC